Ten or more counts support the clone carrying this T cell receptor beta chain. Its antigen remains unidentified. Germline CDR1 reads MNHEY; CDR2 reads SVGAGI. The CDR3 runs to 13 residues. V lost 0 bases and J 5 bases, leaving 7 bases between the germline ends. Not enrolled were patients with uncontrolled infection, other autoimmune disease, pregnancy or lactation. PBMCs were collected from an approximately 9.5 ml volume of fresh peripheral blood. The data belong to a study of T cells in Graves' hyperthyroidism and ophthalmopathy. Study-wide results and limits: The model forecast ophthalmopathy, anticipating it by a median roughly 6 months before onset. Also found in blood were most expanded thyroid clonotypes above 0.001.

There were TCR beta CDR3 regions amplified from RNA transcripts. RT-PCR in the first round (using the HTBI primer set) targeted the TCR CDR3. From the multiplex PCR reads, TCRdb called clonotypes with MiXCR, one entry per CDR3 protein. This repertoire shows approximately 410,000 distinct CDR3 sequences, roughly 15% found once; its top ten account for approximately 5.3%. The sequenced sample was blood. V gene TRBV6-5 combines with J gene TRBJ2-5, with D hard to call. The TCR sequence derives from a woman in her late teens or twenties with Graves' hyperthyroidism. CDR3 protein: CASSYSGWETQYF. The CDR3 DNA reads TGTGCCAGCAGTTACTCAGGGTGGGAGACCCAGTACTTC.